These T cell receptor beta chains were read from a single sample in a study of blood T cell repertoires in COVID-19. Profiling relied on immunoSEQ multiplex PCR, and the TCRdb table lists in-frame clones only, not all of them. In the table there are around 200,000 clones, under 80% of which are singletons. The sample was peripheral blood. Every receptor here comes from a middle-aged man who had recovered from COVID-19. Each CDR3 is given with its conserved first and last residue. The D gene is left open where the match is weak. Size is omitted from some rows. Given values are once, few, many or a class for expanded clones.

V gene	J gene	D gene	clone size	CDR3 length	CDR3 protein	CDR3 DNA
TRBV19	TRBJ2-1	TRBD2	-	15	CASSMGTSPYNEQFF	TGTGCCAGTAGTATGGGGACTAGTCCCTACAATGAGCAGTTCTTC
TRBV28	TRBJ2-3	-	-	15	CASTPPRGLTDTQYF	TGTGCCAGCACCCCCCCCCGGGGACTCACAGATACGCAGTATTTT
TRBV6-6	TRBJ2-2	-	-	14	CASSYSSDTGELFF	TGTGCCAGCAGTTACTCAAGCGACACCGGGGAGCTGTTTTTT
TRBV11-2	TRBJ2-7	TRBD2	-	16	CASSPVGRTSDYEQYF	TGTGCCAGCAGCCCCGTAGGACGGACTAGCGACTACGAGCAGTACTTC
TRBV28	TRBJ2-7	-	-	15	CASSPLRGTSYEQYF	TGTGCCAGCAGTCCCCTGCGCGGGACCTCCTACGAGCAGTACTTC
TRBV12-3/TRBV12-4	TRBJ1-5	-	few	13	CASSLYRDQPQHF	TGTGCCAGCAGTTTATACAGGGATCAGCCCCAGCATTTT
TRBV3-1/TRBV3-2	TRBJ2-5	-	-	14	CASSPTSFQETQYF	TGTGCCAGCAGCCCGACTAGTTTTCAGGAGACCCAGTACTTC
TRBV5-8	TRBJ1-1	TRBD1	-	16	CASSSGTAWGNTEAFF	TGTGCCAGCAGCTCTGGGACAGCGTGGGGGAACACTGAAGCTTTCTTT
TRBV7-2	TRBJ2-7	-	-	12	CASSPDYYEQYF	TGTGCCAGCAGTCCCGACTACTACGAGCAGTACTTC
TRBV24-1	TRBJ2-1	TRBD2	-	14	CATRGGRANNEQFF	TGTGCCACCAGGGGCGGGAGGGCGAACAATGAGCAGTTCTTC
TRBV4-1	TRBJ2-7	-	-	19	CASSQDINVVGGTPYEQYF	TGCGCCAGCAGCCAAGATATTAATGTTGTTGGAGGGACCCCCTACGAGCAGTACTTC
TRBV5-1	TRBJ2-7	TRBD2	-	15	CASSPGGGIGYEQYF	TGCGCCAGCAGCCCGGGGGGGGGAATCGGCTACGAGCAGTACTTC
TRBV7-8	TRBJ2-5	TRBD1	-	15	CASSLAGQGRETQYF	TGTGCCAGCAGCTTAGCGGGACAGGGGAGGGAGACCCAGTACTTC
TRBV9	TRBJ2-3	-	-	14	CASSVTAGTDTQYF	TGTGCCAGCAGCGTAACCGCGGGCACAGATACGCAGTATTTT
TRBV28	TRBJ2-3	TRBD1	-	15	CASSPDRGRSDTQYF	TGTGCCAGCAGTCCGGACAGGGGCCGGTCGGATACGCAGTATTTT
TRBV28	TRBJ2-7	TRBD2	-	14	CASSPSGGPYEQYF	TGTGCCAGCAGTCCGAGCGGGGGCCCCTACGAGCAGTACTTC
TRBV7-2	TRBJ2-3	-	-	14	CASSPGGGADTQYF	TGTGCCAGCAGCCCGGGTGGCGGAGCTGATACGCAGTATTTT
TRBV6-8	TRBJ2-7	TRBD2	-	17	CASSQGLAGDGSYEQYF	TGTGCCAGCAGTCAGGGACTAGCGGGAGATGGGTCCTACGAGCAGTACTTC
TRBV6-5	TRBJ2-5	-	-	14	CASHGQIGIETQYF	TGTGCCAGTCATGGACAAATAGGGATCGAGACCCAGTACTTC
TRBV5-1	TRBJ1-1	TRBD1	-	14	CASSLRTGGTEAFF	TGCGCCAGCAGCCTACGGACAGGGGGGACTGAAGCTTTCTTT
TRBV27	TRBJ2-7	TRBD1	few	14	CATGVPGGFYEQYF	TGTGCCACCGGGGTCCCAGGGGGCTTCTACGAGCAGTACTTC
TRBV7-6	TRBJ2-3	-	-	12	CASSILRDTQYF	TGTGCCAGCAGCATCCTCAGAGATACGCAGTATTTT
TRBV19	TRBJ1-4	TRBD1	-	15	CASSPRQGNNEKLFF	TGTGCCAGTAGTCCCCGACAGGGCAATAATGAAAAACTGTTTTTT
TRBV30	TRBJ2-7	TRBD2	-	13	CAWSPSGRYEQYF	TGTGCCTGGAGTCCTAGCGGGAGGTACGAGCAGTACTTC
TRBV18	TRBJ1-1	TRBD1	-	14	CASSDGQGETEAFF	TGTGCCAGCTCGGACGGACAGGGAGAGACTGAAGCTTTCTTT
TRBV5-4	TRBJ1-4	-	-	13	CASSLGQAEKLFF	TGTGCCAGCAGCTTGGGACAGGCCGAAAAACTGTTTTTT
TRBV18	TRBJ1-2	-	-	12	CASSPAGYGYTF	TGTGCCAGCTCACCAGCAGGGTATGGCTACACCTTC
TRBV10-2	TRBJ2-7	TRBD1	-	18	CASRRIPTGTGGSDEQYF	TGCGCCAGCAGGAGAATTCCTACCGGGACAGGGGGCTCTGACGAGCAGTACTTC
TRBV10-3	TRBJ1-1	-	-	14	CAISVVPGGTEAFF	TGTGCCATCAGTGTTGTCCCCGGAGGCACTGAAGCTTTCTTT
TRBV15	TRBJ1-1	-	-	13	CATSVRGSTEAFF	TGTGCCACCAGCGTCAGGGGTAGCACTGAAGCTTTCTTT
TRBV5-1	TRBJ2-5	TRBD2	-	15	CASSHRTSGQETQYF	TGCGCCAGCAGCCATAGGACTAGCGGGCAAGAGACCCAGTACTTC
TRBV7-9	TRBJ2-7	TRBD1	many	14	CANSPTTGVYEQYF	TGTGCCAATTCTCCCACCACAGGGGTATACGAGCAGTACTTC
TRBV30	TRBJ2-3	-	-	12	CAWSVGAYTQYF	TGTGCCTGGAGTGTAGGAGCGTATACGCAGTATTTT
TRBV13	TRBJ2-7	TRBD2	-	14	CASSKDLLAAEQYF	TGTGCCAGCAGCAAGGACCTACTAGCGGCCGAGCAGTACTTC
TRBV30	TRBJ2-7	TRBD2	-	16	CAWSLFHSGSGYEQYF	TGTGCCTGGAGTCTTTTCCATAGCGGGAGTGGCTACGAGCAGTACTTC
TRBV11-2	TRBJ2-1	-	-	14	CASSEHRRYNEQFF	TGTGCCAGCAGCGAGCACAGGCGTTACAATGAGCAGTTCTTC